This paragraph reports one T cell receptor beta chain. The data were produced by immunoSEQ multiplex PCR, yet TCRdb's version contains in-frame clones alone and is incomplete. This table holds around 70,000 clones, 70% to 90% found once. This record belongs to a study of neoadjuvant anti-PD-1 for oral cavity cancer. Looking at the study overall: Non-progressing patients received a fourth nivolumab dose near day 43, then surgery on days 50-56.

Time point defined: after neoadjuvant nivolumab, at surgical resection. Germline lookup yields CDR1 SEHNR and CDR2 FQNEAQ (reference sequence). Trimming cost V 1 base and J 4 bases; bases outside gene matches: 4. The CDR3 totals 14 residues. The material sequenced was PBMCs, taken after nivolumab (anti-PD-1) treatment. The receptor was derived from a person between 35 and 79 years old with oral cavity squamous cell carcinoma. The rearrangement uses TRBV7-9 and TRBJ2-7; TRBD1 aligns across 7 bases. The CDR3 region is CASSLDGTVYEQYF. The CDR3 coding sequence is TGTGCCAGCAGCTTAGACGGGACAGTGTACGAGCAGTACTTC.